The clone carrying this T cell receptor beta chain was counted at least ten times. The data stem from a study of early T cells in non-severe SARS-CoV-2 infection. Trimming stripped 3 bases from V and 4 bases from J, with 10 bases between. Germline V gene lookup returns CDR1 DFQATT and CDR2 SNEGSKA (reference sequence). CDR3 length: 14 residues. cDNA molecules, individually, were tagged with unique molecular identifiers. TCRdb re-called the 5' RACE reads with MiXCR, one entry per CDR3 protein. The sample contains some 48,000 distinct CDR3 sequences, roughly 6.1% of which appear only once. The V and J genes are TRBV20-1 and TRBJ2-6; either TRBD1 or TRBD2 may supply D (6 bases each). This TCR derives from an adult who was a healthcare worker with PCR-confirmed SARS-CoV-2 infection or an uninfected control (not recorded which). Sample: whole blood, taken at baseline. The CDR3 loop reads CSARGGAGANVLTF. DNA of the CDR3: TGCAGTGCTAGGGGGGGCGCCGGGGCCAACGTCCTGACTTTC.